This T cell receptor beta chain was recovered during a study of OX40 agonist ivuxolimab in advanced cancers. The assay was immunoSEQ multiplex PCR, and TCRdb's table has in-frame clones only and misses some. Of roughly 100,000 clones listed, 90% were seen once; the top ten hold approximately 0.48%. Enrollment shut out patients with autoimmune disease history or systemic immunosuppression. As regards this clone: The antigen is undetermined.

The germline V gene encodes CDR1 MDHEN and CDR2 SYDVKM. The CDR3 length is 13 residues. Trimming left V 7 bases short and J 5 bases short, with 14 bases between. General study results and limits: Patients who responded partially at 0.1-3.0 mg/kg showed clonal expansion ranking among the lowest. Averaged across samples, CD8+ T cells carried more expanded clones than CD4+ did. Antigen specificity was not determined for the expanded peripheral T cells.

This receptor was obtained from an adult with an advanced solid tumor such as melanoma, head and neck, liver or kidney cancer. The specimen comprised CD4+ or CD8+ T cells sorted from blood, sampled in a trial of the OX40 agonist ivuxolimab. The chain couples TRBV28 to TRBJ2-5, with unresolved D. Here the CDR3 reads CASNKEQRETQYF. CDR3 in DNA: TGTGCCAGCAATAAGGAACAGAGGGAGACCCAGTACTTC.